This T cell receptor beta chain was observed in a study of T cell repertoires in cytomegalovirus infection. In the study overall: CMV infection and matching HLA type were both indicated by public TCR beta signatures.

Comments on this clonotype: Its target is not known.

TCRdb itself ran the reads through MiXCR, one entry per CDR3 protein. The data hold around 230,000 distinct CDR3 sequences, with 30% to 45% observed a single time. Findings and limits, study-wide: CMV carriers with the relevant HLA were identified by cumulative public TCR beta family frequency.

This CDR3 spans 18 amino acids. V lost 5 bases to trimming and J lost 3 bases; unmatched junction nucleotides: 13. Germline CDR1 is SGHTA and CDR2 is FQGTGA. V is TRBV7-3 and J is TRBJ2-1, with 10 bases lining up with TRBD2. The sample in question was CD8+ T cells from cultured PBMCs, obtained from culture after CMV antigen stimulation. The sequence was obtained from a human donor in good health (CMV status not recorded). Some clones in this sample may be carry-over from other donors' samples. CDR3: CASSTPASGSDHYNEQFF. The CDR3 DNA follows: TGTGCCAGCAGCACTCCGGCTAGCGGGAGCGACCACTACAATGAGCAGTTCTTC.